This TCR beta chain is drawn from a study of radiation and T cells in renal cell carcinoma (dated by TCRdb to the early 2020s). Looking at the study overall: In total, 50 to 55 samples underwent TCR beta sequencing: some 25 tumors plus 27 peripheral blood samples. The final blood draw was performed at 4 weeks after radiation, at the same time as nephrectomy. In the 55 or so samples combined, about 4 million unique CDR3 nucleotide sequences were found, encoding approximately 2,800,000 unique CDR3 amino acid sequences. Paper-wide results and their limitations: In blood, the top tumor clonotypes increased from baseline to 2 weeks after radiation and then shrank by 4 weeks, which suggests a temporary expansion of tumor-resident clones. Effects of radiation dose or scheduling on the TCR repertoire could not be addressed with the single-armed trial design. Because pretreatment tumor biopsies were not available, the baseline intratumoral presence of clonotypes could not be determined. Tracking of blood repertoire dynamics stopped at about 4 weeks after treatment, with no follow-up past that point.

Concerning this clone: Its antigen target is currently unknown. Base qualities were left out, and no much larger clone turns up one base away.

TCR beta libraries were generated from genomic DNA with the immunoSEQ kit, following the manufacturer's recommendations. To prepare the libraries, a first multiplex PCR with proprietary primers was run, followed by a second PCR that added unique barcodes, and a bead cleanup was done after each round. A kit-provided positive control reaction and a negative control reaction were included in every sample batch. The final libraries underwent checking on an Agilent 4200 TapeStation D1000 ScreenTape, volumetric pooling, and quantification by qPCR. Sequencing ran on an Illumina NextSeq500 with a MidOutput 150-cycle cartridge, using 156 Read1 and 15 Index1 cycles with kit custom primers. The pooled library was loaded at roughly 1 pM with a roughly 22% PhiX control spike-in. The authors' pipeline ran thus. The vendor-processed data were analyzed in R, and a clonotype was defined as all T cells that share the same CDR3 nucleotide sequence. For clone abundance analyses, frequencies were normalized to the 10,000 most abundant clones per sample. Public T cell clones, which averaged fewer than five per sample, were excluded before analysis. Tumor-enriched clonotypes and baseline blood-enriched clonotypes were defined as those with an abundance difference of at least 32-fold between compartments. A beta-binomial differential abundance model was applied to find clonotypes that expanded or contracted between blood time points. The Baroni-Urbani and Buser coefficient was used to measure tumor-blood repertoire similarity, and groups were compared with two-tailed Wilcoxon tests in R. The clones in this table, taken by TCRdb from immuneACCESS, are in-frame only. Not every clone is retained; where verified, under half of the shortfall comes from an unresolved V gene, and the cause of the rest is unknown. From that table come the V and J calls and clone size; the DNA was used to work out D and trimming. Present in this sample are fewer than 80,000 clones, roughly 85% of which were seen just once. The ten largest clones capture about 2.4% of the sample.

In the paper's terms, the time point label means: blood 4 weeks post-SBRT, at nephrectomy. The label giving this sample's treatment or condition can be read as: 15 Gy SBRT to primary tumor, nephrectomy 4 weeks later. Samples came from a clinical trial, in which primary renal cell carcinomas received 15 Gy stereotactic body radiation therapy followed by nephrectomy 4 weeks later. Serial peripheral blood from radiation-treated patients was sampled at baseline, 2 weeks and 4 weeks after SBRT to track tumor-enriched clonotypes. Every patient had renal cell carcinoma of clear cell pathology. Genomic DNA for TCR sequencing was prepared using the QIAamp DNA Blood Mini Kit (Qiagen). Only samples passing all quality control checks were included in the analyses. The starting material was blood, obtained from a patient whose treatment included radiotherapy and nephrectomy. The sequence was obtained from a woman aged 55-69 years with renal cell carcinoma.

The CDR3 protein: CASSLGTGGNTEAFF. The sequenced DNA is TGCGCCAGCAGCTTGGGGACAGGCGGGAACACTGAAGCTTTCTTT. The sequence is built from TRBV5-1 and TRBJ1-1, and 7 junction bases match TRBD1. The CDR3 starts with the cysteine, ends with the phenylalanine, and has 15 residues. The sequence is cut down to CDR3 DNA, 45 bases in frame from base 1. The V end gives up 0 bases and the J end 1 base, leaving 3 bases in the junction not matched to a gene. CDR1 is given as SGHRS and CDR2 as YFSETQ, both from the germline V gene.